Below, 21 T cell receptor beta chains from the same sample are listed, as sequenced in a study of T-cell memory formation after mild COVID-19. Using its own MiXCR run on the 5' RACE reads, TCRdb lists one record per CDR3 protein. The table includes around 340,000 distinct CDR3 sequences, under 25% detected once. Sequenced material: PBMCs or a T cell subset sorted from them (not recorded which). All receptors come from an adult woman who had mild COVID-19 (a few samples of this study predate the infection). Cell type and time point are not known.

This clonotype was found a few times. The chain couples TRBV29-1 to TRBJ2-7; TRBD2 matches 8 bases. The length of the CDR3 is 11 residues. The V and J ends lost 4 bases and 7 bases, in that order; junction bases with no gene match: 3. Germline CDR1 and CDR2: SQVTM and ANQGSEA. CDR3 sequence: CSVVSGGEQYF. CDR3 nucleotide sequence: TGCAGCGTTGTGAGCGGGGGAGAGCAGTACTTC.

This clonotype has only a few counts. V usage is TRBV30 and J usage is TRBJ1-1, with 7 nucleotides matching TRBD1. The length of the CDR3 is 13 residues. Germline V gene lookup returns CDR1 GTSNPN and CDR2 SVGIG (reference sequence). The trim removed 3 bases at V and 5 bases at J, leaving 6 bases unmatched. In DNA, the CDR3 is TGTGCCTGGAGCTACCAGGGGGGGACTGAAGCTTTCTTT. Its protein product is CAWSYQGGTEAFF.

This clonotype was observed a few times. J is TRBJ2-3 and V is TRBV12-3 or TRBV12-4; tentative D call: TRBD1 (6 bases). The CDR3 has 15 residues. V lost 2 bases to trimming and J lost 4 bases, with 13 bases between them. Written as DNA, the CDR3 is TGTGCCAGCAGTTTAAGATCTGGGGGCTCAGATACGCAGTATTTT. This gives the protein CASSLRSGGSDTQYF.

The CDR3 bases are TGTGCCAGCAGTCTTGGACAGCCTTATGAAGCTTTCTTT. This encodes CASSLGQPYEAFF. The chain recombines TRBV3-1 with TRBJ1-1, with D possibly being TRBD1 (6 bases). Germline CDR1 and CDR2: LGHDT and YNNKEL (reference sequence). This CDR3 region has 13 residues. V was trimmed by 6 bases and J by 7 bases, leaving 15 bases between them.

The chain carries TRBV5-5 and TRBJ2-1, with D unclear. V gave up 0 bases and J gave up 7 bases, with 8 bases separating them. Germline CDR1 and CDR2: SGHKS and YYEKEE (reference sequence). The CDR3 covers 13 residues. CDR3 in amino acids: CASSLVPLNEQFF. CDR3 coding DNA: TGTGCCAGCAGCTTGGTACCATTAAATGAGCAGTTCTTC.

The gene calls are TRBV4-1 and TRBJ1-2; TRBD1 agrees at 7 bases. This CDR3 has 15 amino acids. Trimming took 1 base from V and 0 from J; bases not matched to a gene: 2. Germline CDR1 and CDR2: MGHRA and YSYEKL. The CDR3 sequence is CASSQATGANYGYTF. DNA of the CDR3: TGCGCCAGCAGCCAAGCAACAGGGGCTAACTATGGCTACACCTTC.

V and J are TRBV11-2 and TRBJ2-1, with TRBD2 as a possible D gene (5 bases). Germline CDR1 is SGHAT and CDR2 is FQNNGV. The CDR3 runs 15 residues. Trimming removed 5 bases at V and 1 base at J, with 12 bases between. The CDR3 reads CASSTRTGSYNEQFF. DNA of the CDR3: TGTGCCAGCAGCACTAGGACCGGATCCTACAATGAGCAGTTCTTC.

The CDR3 bases are TGTGCCATCAGTGAGAACCTAGCGGGGGACCAAGAGACCCAGTACTTC. Protein: CAISENLAGDQETQYF. The V call is TRBV10-3, the J call TRBJ2-5; 10 nucleotides line up with TRBD2. CDR1 ENHRY and CDR2 SYGVKD come from the germline V gene. V was pared by 2 bases and J by 0 bases, with 3 bases of the junction left unmatched. The CDR3 totals 16 residues.

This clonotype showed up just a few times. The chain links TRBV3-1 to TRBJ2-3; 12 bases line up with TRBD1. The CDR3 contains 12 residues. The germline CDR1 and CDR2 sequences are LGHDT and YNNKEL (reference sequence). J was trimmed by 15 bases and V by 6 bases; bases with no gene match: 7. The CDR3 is CASSSRDRGPYF. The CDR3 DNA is TGTGCCAGCAGTTCGCGGGACAGGGGGCCTTATTTT.

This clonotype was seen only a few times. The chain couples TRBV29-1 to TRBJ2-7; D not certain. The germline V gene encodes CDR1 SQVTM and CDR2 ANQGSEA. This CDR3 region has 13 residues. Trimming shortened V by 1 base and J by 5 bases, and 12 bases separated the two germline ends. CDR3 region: CSVEVVAHHEQYF. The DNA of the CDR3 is TGCAGCGTTGAAGTAGTGGCGCACCACGAGCAGTACTTC.

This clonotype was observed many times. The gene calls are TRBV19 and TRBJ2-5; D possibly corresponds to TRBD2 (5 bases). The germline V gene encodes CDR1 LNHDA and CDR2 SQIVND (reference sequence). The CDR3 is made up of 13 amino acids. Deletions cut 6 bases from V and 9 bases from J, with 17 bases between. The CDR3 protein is CASRPGPGYAQYF. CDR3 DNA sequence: TGTGCCAGTAGACCCGGACCGGGATATGCCCAGTACTTC.

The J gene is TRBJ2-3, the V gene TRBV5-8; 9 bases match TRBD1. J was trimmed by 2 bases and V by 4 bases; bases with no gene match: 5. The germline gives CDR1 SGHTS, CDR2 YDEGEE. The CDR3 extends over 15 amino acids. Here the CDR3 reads CASSHGQGNTDTQYF. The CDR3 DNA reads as TGTGCCAGCAGCCACGGACAGGGGAACACAGATACGCAGTATTTT.

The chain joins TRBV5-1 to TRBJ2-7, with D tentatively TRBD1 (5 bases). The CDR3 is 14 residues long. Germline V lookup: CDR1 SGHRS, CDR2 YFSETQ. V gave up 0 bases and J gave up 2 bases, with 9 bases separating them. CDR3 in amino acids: CASSLGSRAYEQYF. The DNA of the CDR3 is TGCGCCAGCAGCTTGGGTAGCAGGGCCTACGAGCAGTACTTC.

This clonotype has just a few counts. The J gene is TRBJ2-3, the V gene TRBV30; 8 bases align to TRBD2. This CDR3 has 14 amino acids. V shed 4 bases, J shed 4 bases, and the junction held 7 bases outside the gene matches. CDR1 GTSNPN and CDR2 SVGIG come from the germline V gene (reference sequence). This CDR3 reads CAWKAGGDADTQYF. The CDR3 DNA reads TGTGCCTGGAAGGCGGGAGGAGATGCAGATACGCAGTATTTT.

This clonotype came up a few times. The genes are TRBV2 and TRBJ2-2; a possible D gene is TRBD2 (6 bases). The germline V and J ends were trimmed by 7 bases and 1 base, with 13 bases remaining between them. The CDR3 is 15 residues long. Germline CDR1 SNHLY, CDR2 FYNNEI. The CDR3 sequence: CASTWDFLNTGELFF. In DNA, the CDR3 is TGTGCCAGCACTTGGGACTTTCTGAACACCGGGGAGCTGTTTTTT.

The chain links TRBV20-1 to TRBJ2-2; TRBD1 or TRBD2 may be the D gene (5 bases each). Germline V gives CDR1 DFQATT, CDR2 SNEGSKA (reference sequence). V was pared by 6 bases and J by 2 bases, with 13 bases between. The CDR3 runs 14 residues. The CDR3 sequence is CSAMGTTNTGELFF. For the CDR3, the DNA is TGCAGTGCCATGGGGACCACAAACACCGGGGAGCTGTTTTTT.

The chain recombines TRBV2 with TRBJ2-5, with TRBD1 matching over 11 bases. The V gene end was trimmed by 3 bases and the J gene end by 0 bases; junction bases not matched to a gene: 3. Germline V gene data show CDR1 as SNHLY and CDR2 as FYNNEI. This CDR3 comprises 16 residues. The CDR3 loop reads CASSDGQGADQETQYF. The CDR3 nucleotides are TGTGCCAGCAGTGATGGACAGGGGGCGGACCAAGAGACCCAGTACTTC. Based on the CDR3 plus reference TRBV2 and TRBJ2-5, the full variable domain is EPEVTQTPSHQVTQMGQEVILRCVPISNHLYFYWYRQILGQKVEFLVSFYNNEISEKSEIFDDQFSVERPDGSNFTLKIRSTKLEDSAMYFCASSDGQGADQETQYFGPGTRLLVL.

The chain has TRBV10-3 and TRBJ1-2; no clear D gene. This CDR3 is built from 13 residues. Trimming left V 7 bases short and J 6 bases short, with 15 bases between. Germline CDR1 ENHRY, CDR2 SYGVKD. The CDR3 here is CAIKYGVSDGYTF. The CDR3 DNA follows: TGTGCCATCAAGTATGGAGTCTCGGATGGCTACACCTTC.

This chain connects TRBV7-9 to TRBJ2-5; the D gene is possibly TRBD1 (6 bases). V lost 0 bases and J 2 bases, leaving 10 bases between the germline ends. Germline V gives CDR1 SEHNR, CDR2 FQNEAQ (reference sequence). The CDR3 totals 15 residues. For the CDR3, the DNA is TGTGCCAGCAGCTTAGCCCCACAGGGTCAAGAGACCCAGTACTTC. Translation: CASSLAPQGQETQYF.

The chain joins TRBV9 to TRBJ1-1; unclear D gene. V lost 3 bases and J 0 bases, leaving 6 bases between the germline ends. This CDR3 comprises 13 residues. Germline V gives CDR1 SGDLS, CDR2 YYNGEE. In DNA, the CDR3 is TGTGCCAGCAGCGGACCGTTGAACACTGAAGCTTTCTTT. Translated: CASSGPLNTEAFF. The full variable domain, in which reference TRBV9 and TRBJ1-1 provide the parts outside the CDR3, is DSGVTQTPKHLITATGQRVTLRCSPRSGDLSVYWYQQSLDQGLQFLIQYYNGEERAKGNILERFSAQQFPDLHSELNLSSLELGDSALYFCASSGPLNTEAFFGQGTRLTVV.

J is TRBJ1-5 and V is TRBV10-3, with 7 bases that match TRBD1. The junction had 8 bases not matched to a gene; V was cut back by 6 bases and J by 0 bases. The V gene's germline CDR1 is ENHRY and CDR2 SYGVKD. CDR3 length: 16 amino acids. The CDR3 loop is CAISQGDPRSNQPQHF. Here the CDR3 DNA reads TGTGCCATCAGCCAGGGGGATCCCCGTAGCAATCAGCCCCAGCATTTT.